The 3 T cell receptor beta chains below all came from one sample that was sequenced in a study of blood T cell repertoires in COVID-19. The assay was immunoSEQ multiplex PCR, and TCRdb's table has in-frame clones only and misses some. This sample has under 130,000 clones, with roughly 85% found just once. Specimen: peripheral blood. The receptors here all came from a woman of 80 years or more with acute or convalescent COVID-19.

In this sample, this clone turned up once. This sequence joins TRBV11-2 and TRBJ2-1; tentatively, D is TRBD2 (6 bases). The V and J ends lost 5 bases and 11 bases respectively, with 22 bases between them. CDR1 and CDR2 from the germline V gene are SGHAT and FQNNGV. CDR3 length: 15 amino acids. The CDR3 DNA reads TGTGCCAGCAGCCCAACCCGCGCGGGAAGCGCTAAGCAGTTCTTC. Protein: CASSPTRAGSAKQFF.

The J gene is TRBJ1-1, the V gene TRBV6-6; D unresolved. CDR3 size: 13 residues. Germline values: CDR1 MNHNY, CDR2 SVGAGI (reference sequence). The ends were cut back, 5 bases at V and 1 base at J, with 8 bases in the middle. CDR3 nucleotide sequence: TGTGCCAGCAGTGACTACACGAACACTGAAGCTTTCTTT. As protein: CASSDYTNTEAFF.

The CDR3 protein is CASSTEDTGELFF. CDR3 DNA sequence: TGTGCCAGCTCGACAGAGGACACCGGGGAGCTGTTTTTT. This chain joins TRBV2 and TRBJ2-2, with D perhaps matching TRBD1 (5 bases). V was cut by 8 bases and J by 3 bases, with 10 bases left in between. Germline CDR1 is SNHLY and CDR2 is FYNNEI. The CDR3 totals 13 residues.